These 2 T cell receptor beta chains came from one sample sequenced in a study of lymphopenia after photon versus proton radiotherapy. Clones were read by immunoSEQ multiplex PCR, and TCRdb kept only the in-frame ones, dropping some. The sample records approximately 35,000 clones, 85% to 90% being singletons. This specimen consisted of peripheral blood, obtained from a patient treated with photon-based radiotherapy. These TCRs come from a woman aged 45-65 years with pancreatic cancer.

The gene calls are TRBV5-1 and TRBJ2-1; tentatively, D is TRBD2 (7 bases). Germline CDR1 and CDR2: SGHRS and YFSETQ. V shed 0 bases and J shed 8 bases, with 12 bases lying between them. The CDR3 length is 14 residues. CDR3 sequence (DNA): TGCGCCAGCAGCTTGGCAGTAGGGGGGGATGAGCAGTTCTTC. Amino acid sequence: CASSLAVGGDEQFF.

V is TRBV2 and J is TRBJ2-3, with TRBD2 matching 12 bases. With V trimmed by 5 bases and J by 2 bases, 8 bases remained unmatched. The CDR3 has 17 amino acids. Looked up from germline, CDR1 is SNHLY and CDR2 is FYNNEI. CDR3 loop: CASSPRLAGDFTDTQYF. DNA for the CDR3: TGTGCCAGCAGTCCCCGACTAGCGGGAGACTTCACAGATACGCAGTATTTT.